Presented here are 8 T cell receptor beta chains from one specimen sequenced in a study of human T cells and chemical hapten exposure. From the RACE reads, TCRdb called clonotypes with MiXCR, one entry per CDR3 protein. There are some 250,000 distinct CDR3 sequences in the sample; about 7.7% occur only once, and 0.9% to 1.5% lies in the top ten. Specified time point: pre-sensitization, week 0. Treatment specified: therapeutic diphenylcyclopropenone sensitization with weekly scalp DPC. The source material was whole blood, sampled in connection with sensitization to the hapten diphenylcyclopropenone (DPC). These TCRs come from a man aged 18 to 30 with alopecia areata. Some clones in this sample may be carry-over from other donors' samples.

This clonotype has a count of ten or more. V is TRBV9 and J is TRBJ1-1, with D uncertain. The CDR3 extends over 13 amino acids. Deletions cut 4 bases from V and 4 bases from J, with 11 bases between. The germline gives CDR1 SGDLS, CDR2 YYNGEE. CDR3 in DNA: TGTGCCAGCAGCATCCGGGCGAGCACTGAAGCTTTCTTT. Encoded protein: CASSIRASTEAFF.

This rearrangement joins TRBV7-9 to TRBJ2-3; D ambiguous. Trimming cost V 7 bases and J 6 bases, with 11 bases left between them. The CDR3 is 12 residues long. Germline assignment: CDR1 SEHNR and CDR2 FQNEAQ (reference sequence). CDR3 in DNA: TGTGCCAGCAATAACAATCTTGATACGCAGTATTTT. Its translation: CASNNNLDTQYF.

This clonotype was picked up many times. V and J are TRBV6-2 or TRBV6-3 and TRBJ1-5, with D possibly being TRBD1 (5 bases). V was clipped by 6 bases and J by 2 bases, with 14 bases between them. CDR1 and CDR2 from the germline V gene are MNHEY and SVGEGT. The CDR3 is 15 amino acids. The CDR3 reads CASRPEGRGNQPQHF. DNA of the CDR3: TGTGCCAGCAGGCCCGAGGGGAGAGGCAATCAGCCCCAGCATTTT.

CDR3 nucleotides: TGTGCCAGCAGCCTAGCGGGCTCCCTTATCACCGGCTACACCTTC. The encoded protein is CASSLAGSLITGYTF. The rearrangement links TRBV14 to TRBJ1-2; D is undetermined. In germline, CDR1 is SGHDN, CDR2 FVKESK. This CDR3 spans 15 amino acids. The V gene lost 4 bases and the J gene lost 8 bases, with 20 bases spanning the gap.

There are many counts of this clonotype. The V gene is TRBV20-1, the J gene TRBJ1-5; D is possibly TRBD1 (6 bases). Trimming pared 5 bases from V and 11 bases from J, leaving 22 bases between. Germline V gene lookup returns CDR1 DFQATT and CDR2 SNEGSKA (reference sequence). This CDR3 is 14 amino acids long. CDR3 bases: TGCAGTGCTCCTCTCGCAGGGAGGAAGGGGGCCCAGCATTTT. Its translation: CSAPLAGRKGAQHF.

Ten or more counts support this clonotype. The chain is built from TRBV28 and TRBJ2-1; tentatively, D is TRBD1 or TRBD2 (5 bases each). This CDR3 region has 14 residues. Trimming took 5 bases from V and 6 from J, leaving 14 bases between them. Per germline, CDR1 MDHEN and CDR2 SYDVKM. In DNA form, the CDR3 reads TGTGCCAGCAGTGGGGACCGACCGGGCAATGAGCAGTTCTTC. Its protein is CASSGDRPGNEQFF.

This clonotype came up a few times. The chain joins TRBV28 to TRBJ1-5, with D hard to call. Trimming stripped 3 bases from V and 5 bases from J, with 11 bases between. There are 14 residues in the CDR3. Germline CDR1 reads MDHEN; CDR2 reads SYDVKM. The CDR3 nucleotides are TGTGCCAGCAGTTTGGTGAGGGTAGATCAGCCCCAGCATTTT. This translates into CASSLVRVDQPQHF.

The J gene is TRBJ1-1, the V gene TRBV10-3; D is unclear. The CDR3 runs 14 residues. Germline-derived CDR1 and CDR2 are ENHRY and SYGVKD. The V end lost 8 bases, the J end lost 5 bases, and 18 bases lay between the germline ends. CDR3 nucleotides: TGTGCCATCGGGGAAACGCTTATGGGGACTGAAGCTTTCTTT. Translated, it gives CAIGETLMGTEAFF.